Listed below are T cell receptor beta chains from one sample, sequenced in a study of blood T cell repertoires in COVID-19. Generated by immunoSEQ multiplex PCR, the TCRdb table keeps only in-frame clones and is missing some. Of some 100,000 clones listed, 80% to 95% are singletons. The specimen was peripheral blood. All receptors derive from a man aged 45-60 years with active COVID-19. Both conserved end residues are part of each CDR3.

V,J,CDR3
TRBV10-3,TRBJ2-7,CAISVGTGTGNYEQYF
TRBV6-1,TRBJ1-1,CASSETVTTEAFF
TRBV3-1/TRBV3-2,TRBJ1-1,CASSRTENTEAFF
TRBV6-5,TRBJ1-2,CASTLGQGANYGYTF
TRBV7-9,TRBJ1-5,CASSYSNQPQHF
TRBV11-3,TRBJ2-5,CASSPGEETQYF
TRBV5-1,TRBJ1-4,CASSWTDSNEKLFF
TRBV2,TRBJ2-3,CASRASGGASDTQYF
TRBV7-6,TRBJ2-7,CASSPTQGQGYEQYF
TRBV19,TRBJ1-6,CASSTDRVSPLHF
TRBV19,TRBJ1-4,CASSIVGGSNEKLFF
TRBV7-2,TRBJ2-2,CASSSPLAATGELFF
TRBV15,TRBJ2-1,CATSKGLAGVGSYNEQFF
TRBV2,TRBJ1-5,CASSGAPGQSNNQPQHF
TRBV11-3,TRBJ2-6,CASRTDRGLSGANVLTF
TRBV13,TRBJ2-5,CASSFVSGKETQYF
TRBV7-9,TRBJ2-2,CASSQLEIGELFF
TRBV3-1/TRBV3-2,TRBJ2-1,CASSQRLRERGNEQFF
TRBV7-9,TRBJ2-1,CASSKRPGQDNEQFF
TRBV27,TRBJ2-3,CASKSAGGKDTQYF